The 26 T cell receptor beta chains listed next were all sequenced from one sample in a study of cytomegalovirus exposure and HLA in healthy donors. PCR was performed using 60 Vbeta and 13 Jbeta primers. TCRdb's table, derived via immunoSEQ multiplex PCR, lists solely in-frame clones and lacks some. The profile covers about 110,000 clones, with around four fifths appearing a single time and about 6.8% taken by the ten largest. The sequenced sample was PBMCs. These receptors all stem from a man aged 25-45 years in good health and CMV-seropositive.

This chain joins TRBV18 and TRBJ2-5; no reliable D call. The CDR3 has 17 amino acids. The germline V gene has CDR1 KGHSH and CDR2 LQKENI. Trimming left V 6 bases short and J 7 bases short, with 27 bases between. CDR3 sequence: CASSAPSQRPLGGTQYF. CDR3 nucleotide sequence: TGTGCCAGCTCGGCCCCATCCCAGCGCCCGCTGGGTGGGACCCAGTACTTC.

The chain has TRBV5-4 and TRBJ2-1, with 8 bases matching TRBD2. The CDR3 totals 16 residues. With V trimmed by 0 bases and J by 5 bases, 7 bases remained unmatched. The germline CDR1 and CDR2 sequences are SGHNT and YYREEE (reference sequence). CDR3 in amino acids: CASSLGVAGGHNEQFF. DNA of the CDR3: TGTGCCAGCAGCTTGGGGGTGGCGGGGGGCCACAATGAGCAGTTCTTC.

This clone showed up just a few times. V is TRBV4-1 and J is TRBJ2-7; TRBD2 matches 10 bases. Trimming removed 0 bases from V and 5 bases from J; junction bases left unmatched: 10. The V gene's germline CDR1 is MGHRA and CDR2 YSYEKL. The CDR3 extends over 17 amino acids. The CDR3 loop reads CASSQDRAGGYTHEQYF. The CDR3 nucleotides read TGCGCCAGCAGCCAAGATCGAGCGGGGGGGTATACGCACGAGCAGTACTTC.

This rearrangement joins TRBV11-3 to TRBJ1-1; 9 bases are shared with TRBD1. The CDR3 has 13 amino acids. The germline CDR1 and CDR2 sequences are SGHNT and YENEEA. V gave up 6 bases and J gave up 4 bases; unmatched junction bases: 3. This chain's CDR3 is CASSRQGGTEAFF. Written as DNA, the CDR3 is TGTGCCAGCAGTCGACAGGGGGGCACTGAAGCTTTCTTT.

The rearrangement joins TRBV19 to TRBJ1-5; D remains unclear. V was trimmed by 6 bases and J by 0 bases, leaving 12 bases between them. The CDR3 runs 15 residues. The germline V gene encodes CDR1 LNHDA and CDR2 SQIVND (reference sequence). CDR3 DNA sequence: TGTGCCAGTAGCATACTATACTCTAGCAATCAGCCCCAGCATTTT. Translating gives CASSILYSSNQPQHF.

This chain joins TRBV5-4 and TRBJ2-7, with D possibly matching TRBD1 (6 bases). This CDR3 spans 11 amino acids. From germline, CDR1 is SGHNT and CDR2 YYREEE (reference sequence). V lost 2 bases to trimming and J lost 7 bases, with 7 bases between them. The DNA of the CDR3 is TGTGCCAGCAGCTTAGGGGGTGAGCAGTACTTC. It is translated as CASSLGGEQYF.

The V call is TRBV6-5, the J call TRBJ2-1; 8 bases match TRBD1. CDR1 is MNHEY, CDR2 SVGAGI, per germline. Losses at the gene ends were 6 bases for V and 6 bases for J; bases not matched to a gene: 7. CDR3 length: 14 residues. CDR3 region: CASSQGAVGNEQFF. The CDR3, as DNA: TGTGCCAGCAGCCAGGGGGCGGTGGGCAATGAGCAGTTCTTC.

With regard to this clone: The DNA is omitted, as the CDR3 cannot be located on it reliably, and the CDR3 follows TCRdb's listing. The rearrangement uses TRBV19 and TRBJ1-1. Germline V gene lookup returns CDR1 LNHDA and CDR2 SQIVND (reference sequence). The CDR3 extends over 13 residues, inclusive of both ends. The CDR3: CASTSGKDTEAFF.

For the CDR3, the DNA is TGTGCCAGCAGCTCGCCTTCTCTCGGGGGGAATGAGCAGTTCTTC. This gives the protein CASSSPSLGGNEQFF. This chain connects TRBV13 to TRBJ2-1; 7 bases are a match to TRBD2. The CDR3 is made up of 15 amino acids. Germline CDR1 PRHDT, CDR2 FYEKMQ (reference sequence). Losses at the gene ends were 4 bases for V and 7 bases for J; bases not matched to a gene: 10.

This chain connects TRBV7-9 to TRBJ1-1; tentative D call: TRBD1 (6 bases). The CDR3 sequence is 13 residues long. Trimming took 5 bases from V and 5 from J, leaving 12 bases between them. Germline CDR1 SEHNR, CDR2 FQNEAQ (reference sequence). The CDR3 region has the DNA TGTGCCAGCAGCCTACAGGGAGAAACTGAAGCTTTCTTT. Protein product: CASSLQGETEAFF.

The J gene is TRBJ2-2, the V gene TRBV29-1; no clear D gene. The CDR3 consists of 12 residues. V was pared by 4 bases and J by 4 bases, with 7 bases between. CDR1 SQVTM and CDR2 ANQGSEA come from the germline V gene. The CDR3 loop is CSVGLSTGELFF. For the CDR3, the DNA is TGCAGCGTTGGTCTATCCACCGGGGAGCTGTTTTTT.

This clone has just one count. The V and J genes are TRBV27 and TRBJ2-1; maybe TRBD1 (6 bases). V lost 0 bases to trimming and J lost 7 bases, with 13 bases between them. The CDR3 runs 15 residues. CDR1 and CDR2 from the germline V gene are MNHEY and SMNVEV (reference sequence). CDR3 nucleotide sequence: TGTGCCAGCAGTTTATCTCAGAGGGGGAAGAATGAGCAGTTCTTC. Translating gives CASSLSQRGKNEQFF.

V and J are TRBV18 and TRBJ1-1, with 7 bases aligning to TRBD1. The CDR3 covers 17 residues. Germline trimming cut 2 bases from V and 0 bases from J; bases unmatched to any gene: 9. Looked up from germline, CDR1 is KGHSH and CDR2 is LQKENI. The CDR3 DNA reads TGTGCCAGCTCACCAGATACGGGACAGTCCCTGAACACTGAAGCTTTCTTT. It translates to CASSPDTGQSLNTEAFF.

The chain has TRBV4-1 and TRBJ2-2; 8 bases are a match to TRBD2. The CDR3 contains 16 residues. Germline CDR1 MGHRA, CDR2 YSYEKL. The ends lost 1 base at V and 3 bases at J; junction bases unmatched: 4. Here the CDR3 reads CASSQVLADYTGELFF. In DNA, the CDR3 is TGCGCCAGCAGCCAAGTACTAGCGGACTACACCGGGGAGCTGTTTTTT.

CDR3 nucleotides: TGCGCCACCACAGGAGCGGGTACGGAGTACGAGCAGTACTTC. It encodes CATTGAGTEYEQYF. The chain carries TRBV10-2 and TRBJ2-7, with D perhaps matching TRBD2 (6 bases). The V end lost 10 bases, the J end lost 4 bases, and 20 bases lay between the germline ends. There are 14 residues in the CDR3. Germline assignment: CDR1 WSHSY and CDR2 SAAADI.

CDR3 nucleotide sequence: TGTGCCAGCAGCCCAAGCGGGGGGCGCCAAGAGACCCAGTACTTC. It specifies CASSPSGGRQETQYF. The V call is TRBV9, the J call TRBJ2-5, with 9 bases lining up with TRBD2. V shed 4 bases and J 1 base; nucleotides not matched to a gene: 5. The CDR3 spans 15 residues. Germline CDR1 reads SGDLS; CDR2 reads YYNGEE.

The chain joins TRBV13 to TRBJ2-3; D might be TRBD2 (7 bases). This CDR3 spans 15 amino acids. With 4 bases removed from V and 4 bases from J, the gap between germline ends came to 15 bases. The germline gives CDR1 PRHDT, CDR2 FYEKMQ (reference sequence). The DNA for the CDR3 is TGTGCCAGCAGCTCGGGGGGCTCGGCCGCAGATACGCAGTATTTT. It codes for CASSSGGSAADTQYF. The full variable domain, with the rest looked up from reference TRBV13 and TRBJ2-3, is AAGVIQSPRHLIKEKRETATLKCYPIPRHDTVYWYQQGPGQDPQFLISFYEKMQSDKGSIPDRFSAQQFSDYHSELNMSSLELGDSALYFCASSSGGSAADTQYFGPGTRLTVL.

The CDR3 here is CASRWDRHTDTQYF. CDR3 bases: TGTGCCAGCAGATGGGACAGACACACAGATACGCAGTATTTT. The chain recombines TRBV28 with TRBJ2-3; TRBD1 aligns across 7 bases. The CDR3 extends over 14 amino acids. Germline V gene sequence: CDR1 MDHEN, CDR2 SYDVKM. After removal of 6 bases from V and 2 bases from J, the junction contained 5 bases not matched to a gene.

The chain is built from TRBV18 and TRBJ2-7, with TRBD1 matching over 10 bases. This CDR3 region has 20 residues. The ends lost 2 bases at V and 3 bases at J; junction bases unmatched: 19. CDR1 and CDR2 (germline): KGHSH, LQKENI. The CDR3 nucleotides read TGTGCCAGCTCACCAAACCACGGGACAGGGGTGGGGATCGGCGACTACGAGCAGTACTTC. It translates to CASSPNHGTGVGIGDYEQYF. Using reference TRBV18 and TRBJ2-7 for the parts outside the CDR3, the full variable domain is NAGVMQNPRHLVRRRGQEARLRCSPMKGHSHVYWYRQLPEEGLKFMVYLQKENIIDESGMPKERFSAEFPKEGPSILRIQQVVRGDSAAYFCASSPNHGTGVGIGDYEQYFGPGTRLTVT.

In its sample, this clone was seen many times. The chain couples TRBV7-9 to TRBJ1-2; 8 bases fit TRBD1. The germline gives CDR1 SEHNR, CDR2 FQNEAQ (reference sequence). The CDR3 totals 15 residues. J gave up 6 bases and V 1 base, and 7 bases lay outside the gene matches. The CDR3 DNA is TGTGCCAGCAGCTTAGGTATCGCAGGGGGCGATGGCTACACCTTC. Residues: CASSLGIAGGDGYTF.

The chain recombines TRBV5-1 with TRBJ2-7, with D tentatively TRBD1 (7 bases). Trimming left V 4 bases short and J 3 bases short, with 17 bases between. The CDR3 runs 15 residues. Germline CDR1 reads SGHRS; CDR2 reads YFSETQ. Here the CDR3 reads CASSPGQEGVYEQYF. CDR3 nucleotides: TGCGCCAGCAGCCCCGGACAGGAGGGAGTCTACGAGCAGTACTTC. The variable domain in full, with the rest retrieved from reference TRBV5-1 and TRBJ2-7, is KAGVTQTPRYLIKTRGQQVTLSCSPISGHRSVSWYQQTPGQGLQFLFEYFSETQRNKGNFPGRFSGRQFSNSRSEMNVSTLELGDSALYLCASSPGQEGVYEQYFGPGTRLTVT.

J is TRBJ1-1 and V is TRBV18, with TRBD1 matching over 8 bases. J lost 1 base, V lost 3 bases, and 1 base had no gene match. CDR3 length: 14 amino acids. Germline assignment: CDR1 KGHSH and CDR2 LQKENI. The CDR3 nucleotides read TGTGCCAGCTCACCCACAGGGGGGAACACTGAAGCTTTCTTT. Translated, it gives CASSPTGGNTEAFF.

The chain carries TRBV29-1 and TRBJ2-7, with a weak D call TRBD1 (6 bases). Looked up from germline, CDR1 is SQVTM and CDR2 is ANQGSEA. CDR3 length equals 12 residues. V lost 4 bases, J lost 0 bases, and 7 bases lay in between. This CDR3 reads CSVADSSYEQYF. For the CDR3, the DNA is TGCAGCGTTGCGGACAGCTCCTACGAGCAGTACTTC.

This chain connects TRBV9 to TRBJ2-7, with TRBD2 matching over 7 bases. The CDR3 totals 15 residues. Trimming removed 0 bases from V and 2 bases from J; junction bases left unmatched: 5. CDR1 is SGDLS, CDR2 YYNGEE, per germline. The CDR3 nucleotides are TGTGCCAGCAGCGTAGCTGTCGGGGGGACCTACGAGCAGTACTTC. Encoded protein: CASSVAVGGTYEQYF.

The chain couples TRBV5-1 to TRBJ2-5, with TRBD2 as a possible D gene (6 bases). The DNA end favors TRBJ2-7, so the J call may be wrong. This CDR3 is built from 16 residues. The germline V gene has CDR1 SGHRS and CDR2 YFSETQ. The DNA for the CDR3 is TGCGCCAGCAGCTTGCCTGCCGGGGGTAACCCCTACGAGCAGTACTTC. Residues: CASSLPAGGNPYEQYF.

This clone was recorded once. The J gene is TRBJ1-6, the V gene TRBV6-5; 8 bases line up with TRBD1. This CDR3 has 14 residues. Germline CDR1 and CDR2: MNHEY and SVGAGI. After removal of 8 bases from V and 7 bases from J, the junction contained 7 bases not matched to a gene. CDR3 DNA: TGTGCCAGCCGCCGGGACAGGCAAAATTCACCCCTCCACTTT. It encodes CASRRDRQNSPLHF.